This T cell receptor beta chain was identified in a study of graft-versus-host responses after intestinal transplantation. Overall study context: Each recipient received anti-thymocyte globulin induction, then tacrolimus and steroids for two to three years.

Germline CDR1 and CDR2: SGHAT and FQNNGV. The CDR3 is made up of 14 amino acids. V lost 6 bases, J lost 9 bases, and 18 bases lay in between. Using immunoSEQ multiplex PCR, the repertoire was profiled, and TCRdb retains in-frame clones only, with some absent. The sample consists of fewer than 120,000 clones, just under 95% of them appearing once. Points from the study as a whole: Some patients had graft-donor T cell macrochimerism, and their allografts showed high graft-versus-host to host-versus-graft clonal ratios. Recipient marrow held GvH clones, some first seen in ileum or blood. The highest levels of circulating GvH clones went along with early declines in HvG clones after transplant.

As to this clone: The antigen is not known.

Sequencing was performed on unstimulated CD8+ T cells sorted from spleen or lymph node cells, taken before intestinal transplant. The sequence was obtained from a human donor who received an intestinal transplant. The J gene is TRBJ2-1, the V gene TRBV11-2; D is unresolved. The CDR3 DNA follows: TGTGCCAGCAGTCCCGGTAGGGTCCCAGGTGAGCAGTTCTTC. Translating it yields CASSPGRVPGEQFF.